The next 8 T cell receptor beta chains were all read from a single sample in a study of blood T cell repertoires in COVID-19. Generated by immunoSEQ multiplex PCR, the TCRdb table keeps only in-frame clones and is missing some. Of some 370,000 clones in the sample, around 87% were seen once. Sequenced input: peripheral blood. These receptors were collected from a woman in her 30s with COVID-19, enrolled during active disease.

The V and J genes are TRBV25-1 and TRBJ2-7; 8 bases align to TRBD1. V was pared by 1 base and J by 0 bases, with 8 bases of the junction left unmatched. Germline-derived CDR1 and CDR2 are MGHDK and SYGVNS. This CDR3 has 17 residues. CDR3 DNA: TGTGCCAGCAGTGAATTTTCCCGGGACAGGAACTCCTACGAGCAGTACTTC. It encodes CASSEFSRDRNSYEQYF.

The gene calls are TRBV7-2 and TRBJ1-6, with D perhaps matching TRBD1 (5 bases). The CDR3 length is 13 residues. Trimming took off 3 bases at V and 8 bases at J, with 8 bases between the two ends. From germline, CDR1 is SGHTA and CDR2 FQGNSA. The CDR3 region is CASSFQGYSPLHF. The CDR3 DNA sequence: TGTGCCAGCAGCTTCCAGGGTTATTCACCCCTCCACTTT.

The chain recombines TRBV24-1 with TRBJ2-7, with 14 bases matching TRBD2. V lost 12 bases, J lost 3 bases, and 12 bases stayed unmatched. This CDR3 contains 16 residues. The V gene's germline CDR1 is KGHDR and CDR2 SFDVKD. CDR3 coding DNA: TGTGCCGACAGGACTAGCGGGAGGCGCCCCCGCTACGAGCAGTACTTC. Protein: CADRTSGRRPRYEQYF.

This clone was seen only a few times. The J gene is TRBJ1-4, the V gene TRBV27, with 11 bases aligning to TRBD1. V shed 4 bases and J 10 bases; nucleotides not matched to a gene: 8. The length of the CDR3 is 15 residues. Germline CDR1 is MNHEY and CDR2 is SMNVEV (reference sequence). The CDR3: CASSSAGTGGGKLFF. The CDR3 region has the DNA TGTGCCAGCAGTTCCGCCGGGACAGGGGGTGGAAAACTGTTTTTT.

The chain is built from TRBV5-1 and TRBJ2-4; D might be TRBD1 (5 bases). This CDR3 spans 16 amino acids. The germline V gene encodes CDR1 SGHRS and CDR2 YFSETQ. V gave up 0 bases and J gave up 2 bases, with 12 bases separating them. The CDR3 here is CASSLGQGLTKNIQYF. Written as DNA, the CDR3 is TGCGCCAGCAGCTTGGGGCAGGGTCTAACCAAAAACATTCAGTACTTC.

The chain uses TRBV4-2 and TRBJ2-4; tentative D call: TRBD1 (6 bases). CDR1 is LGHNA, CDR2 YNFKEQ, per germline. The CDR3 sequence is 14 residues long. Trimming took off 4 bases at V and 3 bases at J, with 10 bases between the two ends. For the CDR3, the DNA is TGTGCCAGCAGCCCGGGACACCTCAAAAACATTCAGTACTTC. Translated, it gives CASSPGHLKNIQYF.

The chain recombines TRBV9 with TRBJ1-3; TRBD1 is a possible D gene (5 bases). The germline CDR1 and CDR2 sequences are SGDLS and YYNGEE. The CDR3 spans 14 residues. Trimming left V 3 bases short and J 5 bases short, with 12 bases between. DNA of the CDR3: TGTGCCAGCAGCGGAGACGGGGGGAGAAACACCATATATTTT. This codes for CASSGDGGRNTIYF.

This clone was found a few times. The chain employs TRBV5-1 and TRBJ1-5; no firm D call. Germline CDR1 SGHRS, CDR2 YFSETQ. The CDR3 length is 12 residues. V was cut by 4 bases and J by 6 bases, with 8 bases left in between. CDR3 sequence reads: CASSQDGQPQHF. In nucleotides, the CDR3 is TGCGCCAGCAGCCAGGATGGTCAGCCCCAGCATTTT.